The 27 T cell receptor beta chains below come from one sample, sequenced in a study of T cell repertoires in ileal Crohn's disease. Clones were read by immunoSEQ multiplex PCR, and TCRdb kept only the in-frame ones, dropping some. The sample lists several thousand clones; roughly 85% were seen once. Sample time point: inflamed ileum from the surgical specimen. The sequencing sample was made of ileal tissue. Receptors originate from an adult with Crohn's disease.

This clone showed up just once. The chain joins TRBV5-1 to TRBJ2-1, with 10 bases that match TRBD2. This CDR3 is 15 amino acids long. Germline V gene lookup returns CDR1 SGHRS and CDR2 YFSETQ. The junction had 1 base not matched to a gene; V was cut back by 2 bases and J by 2 bases. CDR3 DNA sequence: TGCGCCAGCAGCTTAGGACTAGCGGCCTACAATGAGCAGTTCTTC. Translation: CASSLGLAAYNEQFF.

The chain links TRBV5-1 to TRBJ2-2, with 10 bases fitting TRBD2. V was pared by 9 bases and J by 3 bases, with 5 bases of the junction left unmatched. CDR3 length: 14 residues. The germline V gene has CDR1 SGHRS and CDR2 YFSETQ. CDR3 coding DNA: TGCGCCACACAAGCGGGAGGGCACACCGGGGAGCTGTTTTTT. It is translated as CATQAGGHTGELFF.

This chain joins TRBV7-3 and TRBJ2-5; D unresolved. The CDR3 runs 13 residues. Trimming removed 2 bases from V and 5 bases from J, with 9 bases in between. Germline V CDR1 and CDR2: SGHTA, FQGTGA. The CDR3: CASSLDGEETQYF. CDR3 sequence (DNA): TGTGCCAGCAGCTTAGATGGCGAGGAGACCCAGTACTTC.

The J gene is TRBJ2-6, the V gene TRBV5-1; 7 bases map to TRBD1. CDR3 length: 16 residues. J was trimmed by 4 bases and V by 5 bases; bases with no gene match: 9. Germline loops: CDR1 SGHRS, CDR2 YFSETQ. As DNA, the CDR3 is TGCGCCAGCAGGCGACAGGGAGAATCCGGGGCCAACGTCCTGACTTTC. Its translation: CASRRQGESGANVLTF.

This clone has only a few counts. The chain uses TRBV7-2 and TRBJ2-3; TRBD1 might be the D (5 bases). Germline loops: CDR1 SGHTA, CDR2 FQGNSA. Trimming left V 2 bases short and J 1 base short, with 10 bases between. There are 15 residues in the CDR3. For the CDR3, the DNA is TGTGCCAGCAGCTTACAGGGAATGGGCACAGATACGCAGTATTTT. Protein sequence: CASSLQGMGTDTQYF.

V and J are TRBV25-1 and TRBJ1-5; D remains ambiguous. The CDR3 covers 13 residues. Trimming removed 1 base at V and 6 bases at J, with 7 bases between. The germline gives CDR1 MGHDK, CDR2 SYGVNS. CDR3 sequence (DNA): TGTGCCAGCAGTGAATTCGGTGGTCAGCCCCAGCATTTT. Translated, it gives CASSEFGGQPQHF.

The chain joins TRBV28 to TRBJ2-6; 8 nucleotides align to TRBD1. Germline V gene lookup returns CDR1 MDHEN and CDR2 SYDVKM. V lost 6 bases, J lost 5 bases, and 6 bases stayed unmatched. This CDR3 contains 15 residues. CDR3 protein: CASRPGGLRANVLTF. The CDR3, as DNA: TGTGCCAGCAGGCCAGGGGGCTTACGGGCCAACGTCCTGACTTTC. The variable domain in full, with the rest retrieved from reference TRBV28 and TRBJ2-6, is DVKVTQSSRYLVKRTGEKVFLECVQDMDHENMFWYRQDPGLGLRLIYFSYDVKMKEKGDIPEGYSVSREKKERFSLILESASTNQTSMYLCASRPGGLRANVLTFGAGSRLTVL.

This sequence joins TRBV10-3 and TRBJ1-2; possible D gene TRBD1, 5 bases. The ends were cut back, 2 bases at V and 1 base at J, with 11 bases in the middle. Germline CDR1 reads ENHRY; CDR2 reads SYGVKD. The CDR3 contains 15 residues. The CDR3 protein is CAISEADSLNYGYTF. The CDR3 DNA reads as TGTGCCATCAGTGAGGCCGACAGCCTTAACTATGGCTACACCTTC.

This chain joins TRBV23-1 and TRBJ1-4; D remains ambiguous. TRBV23-1 is an open reading frame whose function is uncertain. The V end lost 3 bases, the J end lost 3 bases, and 14 bases lay between the germline ends. The CDR3 runs to 16 residues. Here the CDR3 DNA reads TGCGCCAGCAGTCACTGGCATAGGGATCCTAATGAAAAACTGTTTTTT. The encoded protein is CASSHWHRDPNEKLFF.

The chain combines TRBV10-1 with TRBJ2-5; a possible D gene is TRBD1 (5 bases). The V gene lost 4 bases and the J gene lost 1 base, with 16 bases spanning the gap. CDR1 and CDR2 (germline): WNHNN, SYGVQD (reference sequence). There are 16 residues in the CDR3. CDR3 sequence reads: CASSVAGRLGQETQYF. The CDR3, as DNA: TGCGCCAGCAGTGTTGCAGGGCGCCTAGGCCAAGAGACCCAGTACTTC.

This clone was detected a few times. The chain links TRBV5-8 to TRBJ2-7; D call uncertain. From germline, CDR1 is SGHTS and CDR2 YDEGEE. The CDR3 loop spans 16 amino acids. The ends were cut back, 0 bases at V and 3 bases at J, with 16 bases in the middle. As DNA, the CDR3 is TGTGCCAGCAGCTTGGCTGGGCAGACTTCAGGCTACGAGCAGTACTTC. It encodes CASSLAGQTSGYEQYF.

The V call is TRBV7-9, the J call TRBJ2-7, with D maybe TRBD2 (5 bases). The CDR3 extends over 12 amino acids. The V gene's germline CDR1 is SEHNR and CDR2 FQNEAQ (reference sequence). Trimming stripped 3 bases from V and 5 bases from J, with 8 bases between. Here the CDR3 reads CASSFSGDEQYF. DNA for the CDR3: TGTGCCAGCAGCTTTTCCGGGGACGAGCAGTACTTC.

The CDR3 DNA is TGTGCCAGCAGCCTATTAGGGGCTTACGAGCAGTACTTC. This gives the protein CASSLLGAYEQYF. The genes are TRBV2 and TRBJ2-7; D is possibly TRBD1 (5 bases). The CDR3 contains 13 residues. V lost 6 bases and J 4 bases, leaving 13 bases between the germline ends. Germline assignment: CDR1 SNHLY and CDR2 FYNNEI.

This clone was recorded once. In DNA form, the CDR3 reads TGTGCCAGCAGTGGTACAGGGTCGTCCATTCAGTACTTC. The encoded protein is CASSGTGSSIQYF. The gene calls are TRBV6-1 and TRBJ2-4; possibly TRBD1 for D (6 bases). This CDR3 contains 13 residues. Trimming pared 4 bases from V and 9 bases from J, leaving 13 bases between. CDR1 and CDR2 (germline): MNHNS, SASEGT.

This clone was counted a single time. The genes are TRBV18 and TRBJ1-6; D is unresolved. Germline values: CDR1 KGHSH, CDR2 LQKENI. The CDR3 contains 13 residues. V lost 7 bases to trimming and J lost 5 bases, with 9 bases between them. The DNA for the CDR3 is TGTGCCAGCTACGACACTGATAATTCACCCCTCCACTTT. Residues: CASYDTDNSPLHF.

The rearrangement links TRBV7-2 to TRBJ1-5; D unclear. V was cut by 5 bases and J by 2 bases, with 10 bases left in between. CDR1 is SGHTA, CDR2 FQGNSA, per germline. CDR3 length: 14 residues. The CDR3 spells CASSAREGNQPQHF. The CDR3 region has the DNA TGTGCCAGCAGCGCGCGGGAAGGCAATCAGCCCCAGCATTTT. The full variable domain, in which reference TRBV7-2 and TRBJ1-5 provide the parts outside the CDR3, is GAGVSQSPSNKVTEKGKDVELRCDPISGHTALYWYRQSLGQGLEFLIYFQGNSAPDKSGLPSDRFSAERTGGSVSTLTIQRTQQEDSAVYLCASSAREGNQPQHFGDGTRLSIL.

The V call is TRBV11-1, the J call TRBJ2-1; the match to TRBD2 covers 10 bases. The CDR3 covers 15 residues. CDR1 is SGHAT, CDR2 FQDESV, per germline (reference sequence). The V segment lost 1 base and the J segment 6 bases; nucleotides outside the gene matches: 3. CDR3 in amino acids: CASSLVSGGGNEQFF. The CDR3, as DNA: TGTGCCAGCAGCTTAGTCAGCGGGGGGGGCAATGAGCAGTTCTTC.

The chain employs TRBV2 and TRBJ2-5; D perhaps matches TRBD1 (6 bases). This CDR3 has 14 residues. V gave up 5 bases and J gave up 0 bases, with 10 bases separating them. CDR1 SNHLY and CDR2 FYNNEI come from the germline V gene. CDR3 in DNA: TGTGCCAGCAGTACCGGGACACACCAAGAGACCCAGTACTTC. Residues: CASSTGTHQETQYF.

The chain couples TRBV6-1 to TRBJ1-5; 8 nucleotides match TRBD1. V gave up 4 bases and J gave up 6 bases; unmatched junction bases: 11. The length of the CDR3 is 16 residues. CDR1 MNHNS and CDR2 SASEGT come from the germline V gene. The CDR3: CASSVGPAGGSQPQHF. The CDR3 DNA reads TGTGCCAGCAGTGTTGGGCCGGCAGGGGGCTCTCAGCCCCAGCATTTT.

The rearrangement uses TRBV5-4 and TRBJ1-1, with D maybe TRBD1 (5 bases). This CDR3 spans 13 amino acids. V lost 4 bases and J 5 bases, leaving 12 bases between the germline ends. Germline values: CDR1 SGHNT, CDR2 YYREEE (reference sequence). The CDR3 coding sequence is TGTGCCAGCAGCCACGGACGGACAACTGAAGCTTTCTTT. It is translated as CASSHGRTTEAFF.

V is TRBV28 and J is TRBJ2-6; D tentatively fits TRBD1 or TRBD2 (7 bases each). With 4 bases removed from V and 0 bases from J, the gap between germline ends came to 25 bases. The CDR3 has 21 residues. Germline V gene lookup returns CDR1 MDHEN and CDR2 SYDVKM. The CDR3 protein is CASSSHNTLRGGPSGANVLTF. The CDR3 DNA sequence: TGTGCCAGCAGTTCACACAATACTCTCAGGGGGGGCCCCTCTGGGGCCAACGTCCTGACTTTC.

V and J are TRBV30 and TRBJ2-7; the D call may be TRBD1 or TRBD2 (5 bases each). From germline, CDR1 is GTSNPN and CDR2 SVGIG (reference sequence). The CDR3 is 15 amino acids. V shed 0 bases and J shed 4 bases, with 16 bases lying between them. The CDR3 sequence: CAWSVGTLRIYEQYF. The CDR3 DNA reads TGTGCCTGGAGTGTCGGGACCCTAAGGATATACGAGCAGTACTTC.

The chain links TRBV6-4 to TRBJ2-2; the D gene is possibly TRBD2 (7 bases). Trimming took off 2 bases at V and 4 bases at J, with 11 bases between the two ends. Per germline, CDR1 MRHNA and CDR2 SNTAGT. This CDR3 has 15 residues. The CDR3 spells CASSDGGGVTGELFF. The CDR3 nucleotides are TGTGCCAGCAGTGACGGAGGGGGGGTCACCGGGGAGCTGTTTTTT.

This clone showed up just once. CDR3 nucleotide sequence: TGTGCCAGCAGCCGTCTGGCGGCCTATGGCTACACCTTC. Its protein product is CASSRLAAYGYTF. The genes are TRBV5-5 and TRBJ1-2, with unresolved D. CDR3 length: 13 amino acids. Trimming stripped 4 bases from V and 4 bases from J, with 11 bases between. Germline CDR1 SGHKS, CDR2 YYEKEE (reference sequence).

This clone has just one count. This chain uses TRBV7-9 with TRBJ1-6, with 8 bases identical to TRBD1. V gave up 5 bases and J gave up 4 bases; unmatched junction bases: 4. The germline V gene encodes CDR1 SEHNR and CDR2 FQNEAQ (reference sequence). The CDR3 runs to 15 residues. In DNA form, the CDR3 reads TGTGCCAGCAGCCCAGGGACAGGTTATAATTCACCCCTCCACTTT. Translating gives CASSPGTGYNSPLHF. The variable domain in full, with the rest retrieved from reference TRBV7-9 and TRBJ1-6, is DTGVSQNPRHKITKRGQNVTFRCDPISEHNRLYWYRQTLGQGPEFLTYFQNEAQLEKSRLLSDRFSAERPKGSFSTLEIQRTEQGDSAMYLCASSPGTGYNSPLHFGNGTRLTVT.

This chain uses TRBV7-2 with TRBJ2-1, with no clear D. This CDR3 is 13 amino acids long. The V end was cut by 4 bases, the J end by 3 bases, with 7 bases between. Germline V gene data show CDR1 as SGHTA and CDR2 as FQGNSA. The chain's CDR3 is CASSSEIYNEQFF. The CDR3 DNA is TGTGCCAGCAGCTCGGAAATCTACAATGAGCAGTTCTTC.

The chain combines TRBV30 with TRBJ2-3; 9 bases align to TRBD2. V shed 6 bases, J shed 3 bases, and the junction held 10 bases outside the gene matches. Germline V lookup: CDR1 GTSNPN, CDR2 SVGIG (reference sequence). This CDR3 spans 15 amino acids. The CDR3 DNA is TGTGCCTGCCGGGTGAGCGGGGGGCCGACAGATACGCAGTATTTT. Translating it yields CACRVSGGPTDTQYF.